This T cell receptor beta chain was sequenced for a study of T cells in Graves' hyperthyroidism and ophthalmopathy. This CDR3 spans 10 amino acids. Looked up from germline, CDR1 is SEHNR and CDR2 is FQNEAQ (reference sequence). V was pared by 6 bases and J by 12 bases, with 1 base of the junction left unmatched. TCR beta CDR3 sequences were amplified from RNA transcripts. The HTBI set primed first-round TCR CDR3 RT-PCR. A single record per CDR3 protein comes from TCRdb applying MiXCR to the multiplex PCR reads. The repertoire holds about 370,000 distinct CDR3 sequences, with 13% to 15% as singletons. The source material was blood. The V call is TRBV7-9, the J call TRBJ2-3; TRBD1 aligns across 9 bases. The receptor was derived from a woman in her sixties or seventies with Graves' ophthalmopathy. Here the CDR3 DNA reads TGTGCCAGCAGGGGACAGGGCCAGTATTTT. This encodes CASRGQGQYF. The full variable domain, with the rest looked up from reference TRBV7-9 and TRBJ2-3, is DTGVSQNPRHKITKRGQNVTFRCDPISEHNRLYWYRQTLGQGPEFLTYFQNEAQLEKSRLLSDRFSAERPKGSFSTLEIQRTEQGDSAMYLCASRGQGQYFGPGTRLTVL.